The T cell receptor beta chain under discussion was sequenced for a study of blood T cell repertoires in COVID-19. In the authors' methods: The assay estimated nucleated cells by amplifying reference gene primers. Sequencing used immunoSEQ multiplex PCR; TCRdb keeps in-frame clones, though not all of them. For V, J and clone size, that table is used; D and trimming come from the DNA. Of approximately 140,000 clones listed, about 91% are singletons. The sample comprised peripheral blood. The receptor comes from a human donor in a cohort sampled during active COVID-19.

The CDR3 DNA reads TGTGCCAGCAGCTTACAGGGTTCCGACTACAATGAGCAGTTCTTC. This codes for CASSLQGSDYNEQFF. This sequence joins TRBV5-6 and TRBJ2-1; D is perhaps TRBD1 (6 bases). Trimming removed 2 bases at V and 3 bases at J, with 12 bases between. This CDR3 is 15 amino acids long. Germline CDR1 SGHDT, CDR2 YYEEEE.